This TCR beta chain emerged from a study of T cells in Graves' hyperthyroidism and ophthalmopathy. About the research overall: Pretreatment peripheral blood was obtained at initial diagnosis.

Study results and caveats: Clonotypes that were expanded in thyroid above 0.001 mostly appeared in blood too.

On this clonotype: Antigen: not known.

Germline V CDR1 and CDR2: SNHLY, FYNNEI. The V end was cut by 4 bases, the J end by 5 bases, with 11 bases between. There are 14 residues in the CDR3. The CDR3 regions of TCR beta were amplified from RNA transcripts. The study used the HTBI primer set for a first-round RT-PCR of the TCR CDR3. TCRdb recomputed calls from the multiplex PCR reads with MiXCR, one row per CDR3 protein. Seen here are roughly 500,000 distinct CDR3 sequences, around a fifth observed once, and the top ten hold 45% to 55%. The PBMCs were sourced from fresh peripheral blood (about 9.7 ml). What was sequenced was blood. The source of this sequence is a woman in her 70s with Graves' ophthalmopathy. The chain has TRBV2 and TRBJ1-4; D call uncertain. CDR3 region: CASSVGIVNEKLFF. CDR3 nucleotide sequence: TGTGCCAGCAGTGTAGGGATCGTAAATGAAAAACTGTTTTTT.